This TCR beta chain comes out of a study of T cell changes during pregnancy in multiple sclerosis. TCRdb's table, derived via immunoSEQ multiplex PCR, lists solely in-frame clones and lacks some. The table includes about 40,000 clones, 70% to 90% detected once. Germline values: CDR1 MNHEY, CDR2 SVGAGI. V dropped 5 bases and J dropped 6; count of bases not matched to a gene: 13. The CDR3 has 15 amino acids. The chain is built from TRBV6-5 and TRBJ2-7; TRBD1 matches at 7 bases. This TCR came from a female donor with multiple sclerosis, enrolled in a pregnancy study. Source: CD4+ T cells from peripheral blood mononuclear cells, taken in the first trimester of pregnancy. CDR3 coding DNA: TGTGCCAGCAGTCCAAAGACAGGGCATAGGGCCGAGCAGTACTTC. Protein sequence: CASSPKTGHRAEQYF.